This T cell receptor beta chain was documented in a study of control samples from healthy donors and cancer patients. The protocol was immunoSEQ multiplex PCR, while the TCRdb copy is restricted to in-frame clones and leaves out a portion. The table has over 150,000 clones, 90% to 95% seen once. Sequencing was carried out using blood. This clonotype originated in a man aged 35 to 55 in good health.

CDR3 DNA: TGTGCCAGCAGTGGGCGTAAGACCTACGAGCAGTACTTC. It translates to CASSGRKTYEQYF. V usage is TRBV27 and J usage is TRBJ2-7, with D unclear. Per the germline V gene, CDR1 is MNHEY and CDR2 is SMNVEV (reference sequence). V was trimmed by 5 bases and J by 2 bases, leaving 10 bases between them. The length of the CDR3 is 13 residues.